The entry below describes one T cell receptor (beta chain). This clone was seen once. Its antigen is unknown. No base qualities exist here, and no much larger clone lies one base off it. The data are from a study of T cell responses to AZD1222 COVID-19 vaccine (dated by TCRdb to the early 2020s). Notes on the research overall: AZD1222 recipients whose second dose came at about 4 weeks and those whose second dose came at about 12 weeks were combined into one group, since spike-specific TCR depth and breadth did not differ between the two schedules. A total of approximately 240 trial participants underwent TCR sequencing, of whom roughly 210 received two doses of AZD1222 and some 26 received two doses of the MenACWY control vaccine. Enrollment into the trials was organized by age into subgroups of 18-55, 56-69 and 70-plus years, and those subgroups contained roughly 140, 27 and 60 TCR-sequenced participants, respectively. Beyond this particular receptor, the publication reports: Conclusions about previously exposed vaccinees are limited because only six or seven AZD1222 recipients were SARS-CoV-2 seropositive at baseline. The vaccine-associated CD4 TCRs covered the entire spike protein, and the dominant responses fell in regions 160-218 and 743-854. No day 14 peak-response samples were available, so repertoires were characterized only after the peak T cell response. The 56-69-year group was small, and its depth increase did not reach significance, likely because of low power. Participants were mostly white British and included more females than males, and it was suggested by the authors that clonal diversity may have been underestimated. Nearly half of unique spike-specific TCRs reportedly recognized epitopes outside regions mutated in the B.1.351 and B.1.1.7 variants. A significant rise in spike-specific TCR breadth and depth was observed after two AZD1222 doses relative to day 0 and relative to MenACWY recipients.

The time point label corresponds to: baseline before first vaccination. Vaccinee samples were obtained from the UK trials COV001 and COV002, which included a single-blind randomized controlled phase 2/3 trial of AZD1222 (ChAdOx1 nCoV-19) in healthy adults. For TCRbeta chain sequencing, PBMC samples were collected from trial participants at day 0 and at day 28 after the second dose. The CDR3 regions of human TCRbeta chains were analyzed by immunosequencing. Per the source publication's procedure: TCRs in the repertoires were compared against a reference library of SARS-CoV-2-specific TCRs that had been generated with the MIRA antigen-specificity platform. Breadth was defined as the fraction of unique TCRs that were SARS-CoV-2-associated. Depth was defined as the fraction of total T cells that were SARS-CoV-2-associated. Using the MIRA data, every spike-specific TCR was mapped to the spike region that the TCR reacted to and assigned to either a CD4 or a CD8 class. Log10-transformed breadth and depth values were compared by one-way ANOVA with Sidak's multiple comparisons tests. Drawn from immuneACCESS, this table holds only the in-frame rearrangements with V and J called that TCRdb kept. Clones are partly lost; checked studies trace under half to an unresolved V gene and leave the rest unexplained. V and J calls and clone size are copied from that table; D and trimming were computed from the DNA. The sample profile shows about 120,000 clones; roughly 90% of them were found once. Roughly 3.5% of the sample belongs to the ten largest clones.

The source is an adult in good health. Sequencing was performed on peripheral blood, taken on day 0 of AZD1222 vaccination.

The CDR3 reads CAIAPGHSNQPQHF. The DNA sequence follows: TGTGCCATAGCCCCAGGACATAGTAATCAGCCCCAGCATTTT. The sequence is built from TRBV19 and TRBJ1-5; the D region possibly corresponds to TRBD1 (5 bases align). The germline V gene (reference sequence) supplies CDR1 LNHDA and CDR2 SQIVND. V lost 10 bases and J lost 4 bases; the stretch between them is 17 bases long. From the cysteine up to the phenylalanine, the CDR3 has a length of 14 residues. Only the CDR3 region is kept as DNA, spanning 42 bases read in frame from base 1.